This TCR beta chain derives from a study of blood T cell repertoires in COVID-19. On the study more broadly: The origin of the acute and convalescent COVID-19 samples was the United States, Italy and Spain. Sources were T cells, B-cell-depleted T cells, or PBMCs; the material itself was cDNA or gDNA.

V was pared by 5 bases and J by 1 base, with 8 bases between. CDR3 size: 12 residues. Germline V gives CDR1 GTSNPN, CDR2 SVGIG (reference sequence). Authors' methods: Reference gene primers were amplified, and this amplification served to estimate nucleated cell counts. Method: immunoSEQ multiplex PCR; TCRdb's copy keeps in-frame clones and lacks some. Clonal size and the V and J genes are those of that table, whereas D and trimming came from the DNA. The sample carries over 200,000 clones, about 90% recorded once. The TCR originated in a woman aged 18-30 years who had recovered from COVID-19. Sequences were obtained from peripheral blood. The chain has TRBV30 and TRBJ1-1; possible D gene TRBD1, 6 bases. The CDR3 sequence is CAWGQWNTEAFF. CDR3 coding DNA: TGTGCCTGGGGACAGTGGAACACTGAAGCTTTCTTT.